The 22 T cell receptor beta chains in this list originate from one sample, sequenced in a study of blood T cell repertoires in COVID-19. Produced via immunoSEQ multiplex PCR; TCRdb's table is partial and in-frame only. The repertoire has 150,000 to 200,000 clones, roughly 90% of them found once; the top ten carry approximately 2.8%. The material sequenced was peripheral blood. These receptors were collected from a man between 60 and 70 years old with acute or convalescent COVID-19.

The rearrangement joins TRBV2 to TRBJ1-5; the match to TRBD1 covers 7 bases. Germline values: CDR1 SNHLY, CDR2 FYNNEI. Trimming cost V 3 bases and J 4 bases; bases outside gene matches: 3. The CDR3 consists of 14 residues. The CDR3 here is CASSEGQLNQPQHF. CDR3 coding DNA: TGTGCCAGCAGTGAGGGACAGCTAAATCAGCCCCAGCATTTT.

This clone turned up a few times. This chain links TRBV5-6 with TRBJ1-2, with D perhaps matching TRBD1 (5 bases). Per the germline V gene, CDR1 is SGHDT and CDR2 is YYEEEE. The CDR3 runs to 14 residues. Trimming removed 2 bases from V and 2 bases from J, with 10 bases in between. The CDR3 DNA follows: TGTGCCAGCAGCTTTCAAGACAGCAACTATGGCTACACCTTC. This encodes CASSFQDSNYGYTF.

J is TRBJ1-2 and V is TRBV6-1; D is unresolved. Per germline, CDR1 MNHNS and CDR2 SASEGT. CDR3 length: 14 amino acids. With 5 bases removed from V and 1 base from J, the gap between germline ends came to 11 bases. The CDR3 spells CASSYEEGNYGYTF. The CDR3 nucleotides are TGTGCCAGCAGTTATGAAGAGGGTAACTATGGCTACACCTTC.

The V gene is TRBV19, the J gene TRBJ1-2; D ambiguous. Germline V gene lookup returns CDR1 LNHDA and CDR2 SQIVND (reference sequence). Between the trimmed V and J ends, which lost 6 bases and 4 bases, there was a span of 12 bases. The CDR3 spans 13 residues. The DNA for the CDR3 is TGTGCCAGTAGGGGTGCAGCGTCCTATGGCTACACCTTC. It specifies CASRGAASYGYTF.

The chain employs TRBV4-3 and TRBJ2-7, with TRBD2 matching over 7 bases. J lost 3 bases, V lost 2 bases, and 4 bases had no gene match. The CDR3 has 14 residues. From germline, CDR1 is LGHNA and CDR2 YSLEER. The CDR3: CASSQSGEGYEQYF. CDR3 sequence (DNA): TGCGCCAGCAGCCAATCCGGGGAGGGCTACGAGCAGTACTTC.

The chain employs TRBV6-1 and TRBJ2-7, with TRBD2 as a possible D gene (7 bases). Germline values: CDR1 MNHNS, CDR2 SASEGT. The CDR3 is 15 amino acids. V lost 1 base and J 6 bases, leaving 16 bases between the germline ends. In nucleotides, the CDR3 is TGTGCCAGCAGTGAAGGAGGGAGGGGGGCTGGCGAGCAGTACTTC. Protein sequence: CASSEGGRGAGEQYF.

The V gene is TRBV2, the J gene TRBJ2-7, with D possibly matching TRBD1 (6 bases). CDR3 length: 13 amino acids. V gave up 6 bases and J gave up 4 bases, with 13 bases separating them. Per the germline V gene, CDR1 is SNHLY and CDR2 is FYNNEI. CDR3 loop: CASSKGRGYEQYF. In nucleotides, the CDR3 is TGTGCCAGCAGCAAAGGCAGGGGTTACGAGCAGTACTTC. The full variable domain, with the rest looked up from reference TRBV2 and TRBJ2-7, is EPEVTQTPSHQVTQMGQEVILRCVPISNHLYFYWYRQILGQKVEFLVSFYNNEISEKSEIFDDQFSVERPDGSNFTLKIRSTKLEDSAMYFCASSKGRGYEQYFGPGTRLTVT.

The chain carries TRBV5-1 and TRBJ2-2, with a possible D match to TRBD1 (6 bases). Per the germline V gene, CDR1 is SGHRS and CDR2 is YFSETQ. V lost 8 bases and J 1 base, leaving 12 bases between the germline ends. This CDR3 spans 14 amino acids. CDR3 protein: CASSGHWNTGELFF. Written as DNA, the CDR3 is TGCGCCAGTTCGGGACACTGGAACACCGGGGAGCTGTTTTTT.

The chain combines TRBV10-1 with TRBJ2-7; D unclear. Germline CDR1 is WNHNN and CDR2 is SYGVQD (reference sequence). The CDR3 covers 16 residues. Deletions cut 3 bases from V and 0 bases from J, with 15 bases between. The CDR3 nucleotides are TGCGCCAGCAGTGACCGCAATTCCGGTCGCTCCTACGAGCAGTACTTC. Amino acid sequence: CASSDRNSGRSYEQYF.

This clone was detected only a few times. This rearrangement joins TRBV19 to TRBJ1-2; 7 bases line up with TRBD1. Germline CDR1 reads LNHDA; CDR2 reads SQIVND (reference sequence). This CDR3 comprises 12 residues. The V gene end was trimmed by 6 bases and the J gene end by 6 bases; junction bases not matched to a gene: 4. This chain's CDR3 is CASRDRRDGYTF. The CDR3 coding sequence is TGTGCCAGTAGGGACAGGCGCGATGGCTACACCTTC.

The rearrangement joins TRBV19 to TRBJ2-1; 8 positions match TRBD2. Per the germline V gene, CDR1 is LNHDA and CDR2 is SQIVND (reference sequence). CDR3 length: 16 residues. With 5 bases clipped from V and 7 bases from J, the junction kept 13 bases outside the gene matches. The CDR3 sequence: CASSETGGGFRNEQFF. The CDR3, as DNA: TGTGCCAGTAGTGAAACCGGGGGGGGTTTTAGAAATGAGCAGTTCTTC.

The rearrangement uses TRBV2 and TRBJ1-3; D not resolved. CDR1 and CDR2 from the germline V gene are SNHLY and FYNNEI. Trimming took off 2 bases at V and 7 bases at J, with 21 bases between the two ends. CDR3 size: 17 residues. The CDR3 nucleotides read TGTGCCAGCAGTGAATACTACGACACCCTCGGCGGGAACACCATATATTTT. Translating it yields CASSEYYDTLGGNTIYF.

In nucleotides, the CDR3 is TGTGCCAGCAGTTACTCCGGGAAAGGGACTGGAAACACCATATATTTT. Translation: CASSYSGKGTGNTIYF. The V call is TRBV6-5, the J call TRBJ1-3; unclear D gene. CDR1 and CDR2 (germline): MNHEY, SVGAGI. Trimming took off 0 bases at V and 2 bases at J, with 11 bases between the two ends. The CDR3 loop spans 16 amino acids.

The chain is built from TRBV5-1 and TRBJ1-1; no definite D call. The germline gives CDR1 SGHRS, CDR2 YFSETQ. The ends were cut back, 4 bases at V and 1 base at J, with 17 bases in the middle. The CDR3 is 16 residues long. The CDR3 sequence: CASSPTLSTQNTEAFF. CDR3 bases: TGCGCCAGCAGCCCTACCCTTTCGACACAGAACACTGAAGCTTTCTTT.

The chain uses TRBV5-4 and TRBJ2-3; 7 nucleotides agree with TRBD1. V lost 4 bases and J lost 0; bases outside the gene matches: 20. The CDR3 is 20 amino acids. CDR1 is SGHNT, CDR2 YYREEE, per germline (reference sequence). The CDR3 protein is CASSLSWAEEWDSSTDTQYF. CDR3 sequence (DNA): TGTGCCAGCAGCCTCTCATGGGCAGAAGAATGGGACAGTAGCACAGATACGCAGTATTTT.

The rearrangement links TRBV29-1 to TRBJ2-6; 7 positions agree with TRBD1. Germline values: CDR1 SQVTM, CDR2 ANQGSEA. The CDR3 has 14 amino acids. CDR3 DNA sequence: TGCGGTGGGACAGAGAGCTCTGGGGCCAACGTCCTGACTTTC. Translated: CGGTESSGANVLTF.

CDR3 loop: CATSDRDRGSYNEQFF. DNA for the CDR3: TGTGCCACCAGTGATCGGGACAGGGGGTCCTACAATGAGCAGTTCTTC. The chain links TRBV24-1 to TRBJ2-1, with 11 bases matching TRBD1. CDR1 is KGHDR, CDR2 SFDVKD, per germline. Germline trimming cut 3 bases from V and 1 base from J; bases unmatched to any gene: 1. This CDR3 contains 16 residues.

The J gene is TRBJ1-5, the V gene TRBV9; TRBD1 matches at 9 bases. Germline CDR1 reads SGDLS; CDR2 reads YYNGEE. Trimming cost V 2 bases and J 4 bases; bases outside gene matches: 13. The CDR3 is made up of 18 amino acids. The CDR3 DNA reads TGTGCCAGCAGCGTCATTCCGGGACAGGGACTTGTAAATCAGCCCCAGCATTTT. It translates to CASSVIPGQGLVNQPQHF.

The chain combines TRBV6-5 with TRBJ2-7; D perhaps matches TRBD1 (6 bases). The CDR3 is 13 residues long. Germline-derived CDR1 and CDR2 are MNHEY and SVGAGI. V was pared by 6 bases and J by 3 bases, with 12 bases between. The CDR3 sequence is CASSPQGIYEQYF. The CDR3 nucleotides read TGTGCCAGCAGCCCACAGGGAATCTACGAGCAGTACTTC.

V and J are TRBV7-9 and TRBJ2-6; D is unclear. V lost 5 bases and J 0 bases, leaving 11 bases between the germline ends. Per the germline V gene, CDR1 is SEHNR and CDR2 is FQNEAQ (reference sequence). The CDR3 has 16 amino acids. CDR3 region: CASSRRQASGANVLTF. Written as DNA, the CDR3 is TGTGCCAGCAGCCGCAGACAAGCCTCTGGGGCCAACGTCCTGACTTTC.

This clone was detected only a few times. A junction end diverges from the germline sequence, so it may reflect a read error. The chain couples TRBV6-2 or TRBV6-3 to TRBJ2-3; D is perhaps TRBD2 (5 bases). CDR1 and CDR2 (germline): MNHEY, SVGEGT. The CDR3 has 14 residues. The CDR3 nucleotides are TGTGCCAGCAGTTACTCGAGTGAGCGGAGGTCTTGGGGTTTT. Translated: CASSYSSERRSWGF.

The chain is built from TRBV7-9 and TRBJ2-1; TRBD1 might be the D (5 bases). Germline CDR1 SEHNR, CDR2 FQNEAQ (reference sequence). Trimming took off 0 bases at V and 8 bases at J, with 14 bases between the two ends. The CDR3 sequence is 15 residues long. Here the CDR3 reads CASSLAIRDSDEQFF. As DNA, the CDR3 is TGTGCCAGCAGCTTAGCGATTAGAGACAGCGATGAGCAGTTCTTC.